Listed below are T cell receptor beta chains from one sample, sequenced in a study of blood T cell repertoires in COVID-19. Generated by immunoSEQ multiplex PCR, the TCRdb table keeps only in-frame clones and is missing some. The sample consists of 250,000 or so clones, about four fifths of them appearing once. The sample comprised peripheral blood. The source of these receptors is a young man who had recovered from COVID-19. CDR3s include the opening cysteine and the closing phenylalanine or tryptophan.

TRBV12-3/TRBV12-4	TRBJ1-2	CASSRGTVYGYTF
TRBV12-3/TRBV12-4	TRBJ2-5	CASSAGETQYF
TRBV12-3/TRBV12-4	TRBJ1-5	CASSPYSNQPQHF
TRBV5-6	TRBJ2-2	CASSPRVPGELFF
TRBV11-2	TRBJ2-1	CASSLGAGLSSEQFF
TRBV19	TRBJ2-3	CASQLSRGFADTQYF
TRBV9	TRBJ2-3	CASSANLVSGGADTQYF
TRBV4-1	TRBJ1-5	CASSQGQGPNQPQHF
TRBV2	TRBJ2-3	CASSPGTSGGYTDTQYF
TRBV2	TRBJ2-1	CASSGVSARGNEQFF
TRBV5-4	TRBJ2-5	CASSVPGGVQETQYF
TRBV2	TRBJ2-7	CANGEPGLANAYEQYF
TRBV28	TRBJ1-2	CASQTGGKNGYTF
TRBV19	TRBJ1-1	CASSHRRGTEAFF
TRBV11-2	TRBJ2-4	CASSRPDRDLKNIQYF
TRBV2	TRBJ1-2	CASRDRQGADYGYTF
TRBV5-1	TRBJ2-1	CASSRRLAGGSYNEQFF
TRBV29-1	TRBJ1-1	CSVIRTANEGAFF
TRBV7-8	TRBJ2-7	CASSPTVTIEQYF
TRBV4-1	TRBJ2-3	CASSRTTGTSGGPGYTDTQYF
TRBV4-1	TRBJ2-5	CASSQSPHAQETQYF
TRBV5-1	TRBJ2-1	CASSLILGGSYNEQFF
TRBV18	TRBJ2-3	CASSPPGTGHTSTDTQYF
TRBV14	TRBJ2-7	CASSPDRGMYEQYF
TRBV10-3	TRBJ1-4	CAISERDRNTRGANEKLFF
TRBV27	TRBJ1-2	CASGREVNYGYTF
TRBV5-5	TRBJ2-7	CASSPSVGTYEQYF
TRBV15	TRBJ2-5	CATSSPRGRETQYF
TRBV7-2	TRBJ2-1	CASSLAGAGRNEQFF
TRBV9	TRBJ2-2	CASSPIRTHGELFF
TRBV6-1	TRBJ2-2	CASSDGTVNTGELFF
TRBV24-1	TRBJ2-3	CATSDPLDGPDTQYF
TRBV9	TRBJ2-1	CASSVDPAGLSYNEQFF
TRBV24-1	TRBJ2-3	CATSDPTGDTQYF
TRBV15	TRBJ2-6	CATSRVEEYSSGANVLTF
TRBV27	TRBJ1-1	CASSRGLDTEAFF
TRBV28	TRBJ1-5	CATYGTQNQPQHF
TRBV7-6	TRBJ2-1	CASSLASTSGGSYNEQFF
TRBV28	TRBJ1-5	CASSLGWAQPQHF
TRBV7-2	TRBJ2-2	CASSLVGALAKGGELFF
TRBV19	TRBJ2-2	CASSPQGSMVGELFF
TRBV18	TRBJ1-2	CASSPREQGSYGYTF
TRBV3-1/TRBV3-2	TRBJ2-5	CASSQVGGGETQYF
TRBV2	TRBJ2-2	CASRGGRNTGELFF
TRBV18	TRBJ2-3	CASSYGAGGRTDTQYF
TRBV7-2	TRBJ1-2	CASSRGVDYGYTF
TRBV5-5	TRBJ1-6	CASSSGLQGNSPLHF
TRBV10-3	TRBJ1-1	CAISRGLNTEAFF
TRBV6-6	TRBJ2-3	CASSPQRTTGEIPDTQYF
TRBV15	TRBJ1-6	CATSRGTGGGNSPLHF
TRBV29-1	TRBJ2-5	CSVALPGETQYF
TRBV1	TRBJ2-3	CTSETPGTRGDTQYF
TRBV19	TRBJ2-2	CASSSGAHTGELFF
TRBV3-1/TRBV3-2	TRBJ1-6	CASSQEGGASPLHF